This T cell receptor beta chain emerged from a study of metastatic and nonmetastatic thyroid tumors. Trimming removed 1 base at V and 6 bases at J, with 12 bases between. This CDR3 comprises 15 residues. The germline gives CDR1 MNHNS, CDR2 SASEGT. From the PCR reads, TCRdb re-called clones with MiXCR. This sample carries fewer than 6,000 clones, 33% of them seen once, and the ten largest clones take more than 20%. No patient received treatment before thyroid surgery. This clone was seen a few times. What it recognizes is unknown. Whole-study results and caveats: Reports indicated that malignant thyroid tumors showed significantly higher TCR beta diversity than benign nodules did, in blood and tumor.

The sample comprised adjacent normal tissue. This clonotype was sampled from a female donor with papillary thyroid cancer or a benign thyroid nodule (not recorded which). Some clones in this sample may be carry-over from other donors' samples. The chain couples TRBV6-1 to TRBJ2-2; D possibly matches TRBD1 or TRBD2 (5 bases each). CDR3 nucleotide sequence: TGTGCCAGCAGTGAAGTGGTCCGGGACGCCGGGGAGCTGTTTTTT. It specifies CASSEVVRDAGELFF.